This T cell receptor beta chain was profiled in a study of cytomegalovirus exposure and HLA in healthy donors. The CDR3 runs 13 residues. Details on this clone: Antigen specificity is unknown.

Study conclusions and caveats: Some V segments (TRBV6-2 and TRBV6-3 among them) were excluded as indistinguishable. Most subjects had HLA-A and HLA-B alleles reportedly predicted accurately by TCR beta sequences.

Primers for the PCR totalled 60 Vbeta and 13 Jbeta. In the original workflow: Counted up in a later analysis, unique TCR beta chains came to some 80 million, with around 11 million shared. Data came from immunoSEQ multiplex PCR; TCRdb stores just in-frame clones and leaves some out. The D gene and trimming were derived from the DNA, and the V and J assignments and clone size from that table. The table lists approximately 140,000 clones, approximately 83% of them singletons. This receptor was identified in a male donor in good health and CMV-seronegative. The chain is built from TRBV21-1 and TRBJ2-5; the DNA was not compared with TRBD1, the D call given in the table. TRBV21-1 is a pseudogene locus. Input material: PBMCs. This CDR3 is CASRVKGRPTQYF. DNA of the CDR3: TGTGCCAGCAGAGTAAAAGGCAGGCCGACCCAGTACTTC.